The 24 T cell receptor beta chains reported below all come from one sample, sequenced in a study of blood T cell repertoires in COVID-19. TCRdb's table, derived via immunoSEQ multiplex PCR, lists solely in-frame clones and lacks some. The top ten clones hold 1% to 1.5% of a sample with fewer than 250,000 clones, about 91% of them seen once. What was sequenced was peripheral blood. The origin of the receptors is a man younger than 40 with acute or convalescent COVID-19.

This clone was seen only a few times. V usage is TRBV2 and J usage is TRBJ2-2, with 10 bases aligning to TRBD2. Germline values: CDR1 SNHLY, CDR2 FYNNEI. The J segment lost 4 bases and the V segment lost 8 bases, leaving 10 bases of the junction unmatched. This CDR3 comprises 16 residues. CDR3 amino acids: CASSPLAGVPTGELFF. In DNA, the CDR3 is TGTGCCAGCTCACCCCTAGCGGGGGTCCCCACCGGGGAGCTGTTTTTT.

V and J are TRBV6-5 and TRBJ1-1; D call uncertain. CDR1 and CDR2 from the germline V gene are MNHEY and SVGAGI. V dropped 7 bases and J dropped 1 base, with 13 bases sitting between them. CDR3 length: 14 residues. As DNA, the CDR3 is TGTGCCAGCACCGAGCGCTCGGGGAACACTGAAGCTTTCTTT. Its protein product is CASTERSGNTEAFF.

This clone has only a few counts. This chain connects TRBV3-1 (or the pseudogene TRBV3-2) to TRBJ2-2; 11 bases align to TRBD2. The germline gives CDR1 LGHDT, CDR2 YNNKEL (reference sequence). CDR3 length: 17 residues. V lost 0 bases and J lost 8; bases outside the gene matches: 8. The CDR3 nucleotides read TGTGCCAGCAGCCAAGACTCACTAGCGGGAGTCGCGGGGGAGCTGTTTTTT. This codes for CASSQDSLAGVAGELFF.

V is TRBV29-1 and J is TRBJ1-5, with 7 bases fitting TRBD1. The J segment lost 2 bases and the V segment lost 6 bases, leaving 4 bases of the junction unmatched. The CDR3 covers 13 residues. Germline V gene data show CDR1 as SQVTM and CDR2 as ANQGSEA. CDR3 sequence: CSVMQGGNQPQHF. DNA of the CDR3: TGCAGCGTGATGCAGGGGGGCAATCAGCCCCAGCATTTT.

The J gene is TRBJ2-7, the V gene TRBV28; TRBD2 matches 8 bases. This CDR3 comprises 15 residues. Germline CDR1 reads MDHEN; CDR2 reads SYDVKM. The ends lost 8 bases at V and 5 bases at J; junction bases unmatched: 14. The CDR3 DNA is TGTGCCAGCCACCTATCGGGAGGGTATATCCACGAGCAGTACTTC. It codes for CASHLSGGYIHEQYF.

The V and J genes are TRBV18 and TRBJ1-1; D call uncertain. The germline CDR1 and CDR2 sequences are KGHSH and LQKENI. V shed 3 bases and J shed 10 bases, with 9 bases lying between them. The CDR3 length is 11 residues. Here the CDR3 DNA reads TGTGCCAGCTCACCCGGTCGCGCAGCTTTCTTT. Amino acids: CASSPGRAAFF. The full variable domain, completed using reference TRBV18 and TRBJ1-1, is NAGVMQNPRHLVRRRGQEARLRCSPMKGHSHVYWYRQLPEEGLKFMVYLQKENIIDESGMPKERFSAEFPKEGPSILRIQQVVRGDSAAYFCASSPGRAAFFGQGTRLTVV.

The rearrangement joins TRBV19 to TRBJ1-5; D remains ambiguous. CDR3 length: 15 amino acids. Trimming cost V 5 bases and J 2 bases, with 13 bases left between them. The germline V gene encodes CDR1 LNHDA and CDR2 SQIVND (reference sequence). CDR3 DNA sequence: TGTGCCAGTAGTGAGGAGTCTCTTGGCAATCAGCCCCAGCATTTT. Its translation is CASSEESLGNQPQHF.

The sample holds one count of this clone. The rearrangement links TRBV10-1 to TRBJ2-2, with 13 bases aligning to TRBD2. CDR1 and CDR2 (germline): WNHNN, SYGVQD (reference sequence). With V trimmed by 4 bases and J by 7 bases, 3 bases remained unmatched. The CDR3 runs 15 residues. The CDR3 DNA reads TGCGCCAGCAGTGTTGGACTAGCGGGAGTCGGGGAGCTGTTTTTT. Translation gives CASSVGLAGVGELFF.

This clone came up once. The V gene is TRBV29-1, the J gene TRBJ2-3, with a possible D match to TRBD1 (5 bases). Deletions cut 6 bases from V and 6 bases from J, with 16 bases between. The CDR3 has 13 residues. Germline V CDR1 and CDR2: SQVTM, ANQGSEA. CDR3 coding DNA: TGCAGCGTCGGTCACAGGTTTGGGGATACGCAGTATTTT. Its translation: CSVGHRFGDTQYF.

J is TRBJ2-4 and V is TRBV5-1, with 11 bases identical to TRBD1. V shed 4 bases and J 8 bases; nucleotides not matched to a gene: 5. In germline, CDR1 is SGHRS, CDR2 YFSETQ. The CDR3 runs to 14 residues. For the CDR3, the DNA is TGCGCCAGCAGCCCCGGGACAGGGGGGGACATTCAGTACTTC. It yields the protein CASSPGTGGDIQYF.

CDR3 sequence: CASSTRRGYQPQHF. In nucleotides, the CDR3 is TGTGCCAGTAGTACCCGCCGGGGGTATCAGCCCCAGCATTTT. This chain links TRBV19 with TRBJ1-5, with D possibly being TRBD1 (5 bases). The CDR3 runs 14 residues. V was pared by 4 bases and J by 5 bases, with 12 bases between. Germline loops: CDR1 LNHDA, CDR2 SQIVND (reference sequence).

CDR3 coding DNA: TGTGCCAGCGGCCTAAGGGGACAGGGTCTCAACATGTATCAGCCCCAGCATTTT. Translation gives CASGLRGQGLNMYQPQHF. V is TRBV2 and J is TRBJ1-5, with 9 bases identical to TRBD1. V lost 8 bases, J lost 5 bases, and 19 bases stayed unmatched. The CDR3 contains 18 residues. Germline CDR1 and CDR2: SNHLY and FYNNEI. The full variable domain, with the rest looked up from reference TRBV2 and TRBJ1-5, is EPEVTQTPSHQVTQMGQEVILRCVPISNHLYFYWYRQILGQKVEFLVSFYNNEISEKSEIFDDQFSVERPDGSNFTLKIRSTKLEDSAMYFCASGLRGQGLNMYQPQHFGDGTRLSIL.

The chain joins TRBV11-2 to TRBJ2-1; unclear D gene. The CDR3 is made up of 17 amino acids. With 1 base removed from V and 0 bases from J, the gap between germline ends came to 13 bases. CDR1 is SGHAT, CDR2 FQNNGV, per germline. The CDR3 reads CASSLARYLSSYNEQFF. As DNA, the CDR3 is TGTGCCAGCAGCTTAGCCCGTTACTTGAGCTCCTACAATGAGCAGTTCTTC.

This rearrangement joins TRBV18 to TRBJ1-6, with TRBD1 identical over 10 bases. This CDR3 is built from 14 residues. Looked up from germline, CDR1 is KGHSH and CDR2 is LQKENI. The J segment lost 8 bases and the V segment lost 3 bases, leaving 1 base of the junction unmatched. The CDR3 is CASSPGTGDSPLHF. The CDR3 DNA is TGTGCCAGCTCACCCGGGACAGGGGATTCACCCCTCCACTTT. Combining the CDR3 with reference TRBV18 and TRBJ1-6 gives the whole variable domain NAGVMQNPRHLVRRRGQEARLRCSPMKGHSHVYWYRQLPEEGLKFMVYLQKENIIDESGMPKERFSAEFPKEGPSILRIQQVVRGDSAAYFCASSPGTGDSPLHFGNGTRLTVT.

The chain carries TRBV27 and TRBJ1-5; TRBD1 might be the D (5 bases). The CDR3 length is 14 residues. In germline, CDR1 is MNHEY, CDR2 SMNVEV (reference sequence). V gave up 3 bases and J gave up 3 bases, with 9 bases separating them. CDR3: CASSLGGFNQPQHF. The CDR3 bases are TGTGCCAGCAGTTTGGGGGGTTTCAATCAGCCCCAGCATTTT.

CDR3 residues: CASSLKGTRSNQPQHF. CDR3 DNA: TGTGCCAGCAGTTTGAAGGGGACAAGGAGCAATCAGCCCCAGCATTTT. The V gene is TRBV28, the J gene TRBJ1-5; possibly TRBD1 for D (6 bases). Germline V CDR1 and CDR2: MDHEN, SYDVKM. CDR3 length: 16 amino acids. Trimming pared 3 bases from V and 1 base from J, leaving 13 bases between.

The chain links TRBV24-1 to TRBJ1-4; maybe TRBD1 (6 bases). V gave up 2 bases and J gave up 8 bases, with 14 bases separating them. This CDR3 is 15 amino acids long. Per germline, CDR1 KGHDR and CDR2 SFDVKD. The CDR3 DNA sequence: TGTGCCACCAGTGATTCCCAGGGGATAAACGAAAAACTGTTTTTT. Encoded protein: CATSDSQGINEKLFF.

The rearrangement uses TRBV7-2 and TRBJ2-3; D is undetermined. This CDR3 spans 16 amino acids. V lost 3 bases, J lost 0 bases, and 13 bases lay in between. Germline lookup yields CDR1 SGHTA and CDR2 FQGNSA. The CDR3 DNA reads as TGTGCCAGCAGCTTTACCAGCGCAAGGAGCACAGATACGCAGTATTTT. Its translation: CASSFTSARSTDTQYF. Filled out from reference TRBV7-2 and TRBJ2-3, the complete variable domain reads GAGVSQSPSNKVTEKGKDVELRCDPISGHTALYWYRQSLGQGLEFLIYFQGNSAPDKSGLPSDRFSAERTGGSVSTLTIQRTQQEDSAVYLCASSFTSARSTDTQYFGPGTRLTVL.

J is TRBJ2-7 and V is TRBV15; 9 bases are a match to TRBD1. V dropped 0 bases and J dropped 4; count of bases not matched to a gene: 1. This CDR3 is built from 14 residues. Germline CDR1 reads LNHNV; CDR2 reads YYDKDF (reference sequence). The DNA for the CDR3 is TGTGCCACCAGCAGAGAAGGGACAGGGTACGAGCAGTACTTC. It specifies CATSREGTGYEQYF.

This clone came up a few times. This CDR3 is CASSYPQGYTEAFF. The CDR3 DNA sequence: TGTGCCAGCAGTTACCCTCAGGGGTACACTGAAGCTTTCTTT. V gene TRBV28 combines with J gene TRBJ1-1; D might be TRBD1 (6 bases). Germline lookup yields CDR1 MDHEN and CDR2 SYDVKM. V lost 4 bases and J 3 bases, leaving 12 bases between the germline ends. CDR3 length equals 14 residues.

The rearrangement joins TRBV6-5 to TRBJ1-1, with D perhaps TRBD1 (6 bases). This CDR3 is 13 amino acids long. Germline V CDR1 and CDR2: MNHEY, SVGAGI. Trimming pared 2 bases from V and 4 bases from J, leaving 8 bases between. CDR3 protein: CASSYRGTTEAFF. CDR3 DNA sequence: TGTGCCAGCAGTTACAGGGGGACCACTGAAGCTTTCTTT.

J is TRBJ1-5 and V is TRBV28; 9 bases are shared with TRBD1. The CDR3 runs 15 residues. Per the germline V gene, CDR1 is MDHEN and CDR2 is SYDVKM. With V trimmed by 2 bases and J by 7 bases, 6 bases remained unmatched. The CDR3 reads CASSLVGQGLQPQHF. DNA for the CDR3: TGTGCCAGCAGTTTAGTTGGACAGGGGCTGCAGCCCCAGCATTTT.

The DNA for the CDR3 is TGTGCCATCAGCCCGCGACAGGGTACCTACGAGCAGTACTTC. Translation gives CAISPRQGTYEQYF. The chain joins TRBV10-3 to TRBJ2-7; 7 bases are a match to TRBD1. Germline trimming cut 6 bases from V and 2 bases from J; bases unmatched to any gene: 7. The CDR3 has 14 residues. Germline lookup yields CDR1 ENHRY and CDR2 SYGVKD.

V and J are TRBV3-1 (or the pseudogene TRBV3-2) and TRBJ2-2; TRBD2 is a possible D gene (6 bases). In germline, CDR1 is LGHDT, CDR2 YNNKEL (reference sequence). V gave up 1 base and J gave up 5 bases, with 8 bases separating them. The CDR3 runs to 14 residues. CDR3 coding DNA: TGTGCCAGCAGCCAAGGGGGGGTAACCGGGGAGCTGTTTTTT. Encoded protein: CASSQGGVTGELFF.